Sequencing of this TCR beta chain was carried out in a study of T-cell memory formation after mild COVID-19. Whole-study context: Most TCR clusters belonged to a single donor.

Amplification by 5'RACE using constant-segment primers produced TCR alpha and TCR beta cDNA libraries that carried sample barcodes and UMIs. Each CDR3 protein gets one entry after TCRdb re-called the 5' RACE reads with MiXCR. Here the sample spans roughly 190,000 distinct CDR3 sequences, approximately 20% being singletons. A note on this clonotype: Its antigen is still unknown.

CDR1 is ENHRY, CDR2 SYGVKD, per germline. The CDR3 is 15 amino acids. With 3 bases clipped from V and 5 bases from J, the junction kept 8 bases outside the gene matches. Findings and limits, study-wide: CD4+ contracting clones were found mainly in CM and EM, and CD8+ ones in EMRA.

Sequencing was performed on PBMCs or a T cell subset sorted from them (not recorded which). This clonotype originated in an adult woman who had mild COVID-19 (a few samples of this study predate the infection). Cell type and time point are not known. The chain uses TRBV10-3 and TRBJ2-7; 9 bases are a match to TRBD1. Here the CDR3 DNA reads TGTGCCATCAGTGAAACAGGGGGCAGTTACCACGAGCAGTACTTC. Amino acid sequence: CAISETGGSYHEQYF.